Listed below are T cell receptor beta chains from one sample, sequenced in a study of blood T cell repertoires in COVID-19. The repertoire was sequenced with immunoSEQ multiplex PCR; TCRdb's copy has only in-frame clones and lacks some. This sample carries about 150,000 clones, approximately 85% of them seen once, and the ten largest clones take roughly 3.4%. Sequencing used PBMCs or T cells enriched from blood (not recorded which). Every receptor here comes from a woman aged 45-65 years with acute COVID-19. The CDR3 runs from the conserved cysteine through the conserved F or W. A D gene is named only where the DNA matches it firmly.

V	J	D	CDR3	DNA
TRBV11-3	TRBJ1-2	TRBD1	CASSSGQVRGDGYTF	TGTGCCAGCAGCTCCGGACAGGTCAGGGGTGATGGCTACACCTTC
TRBV6-1	TRBJ1-3	NA	CASREDLFSGNTIYF	TGTGCCAGCAGAGAAGACCTATTCTCTGGAAACACCATATATTTT
TRBV12-3/TRBV12-4	TRBJ2-7	NA	CASSARDGGEQYF	TGTGCCAGCAGTGCCCGGGATGGTGGCGAGCAGTACTTC
TRBV6-1	TRBJ1-1	TRBD1	CASSETGGAVGAFF	TGTGCCAGCAGTGAAACAGGGGGCGCAGTAGGAGCTTTCTTT
TRBV5-1	TRBJ2-1	NA	CASSLGTGRVRDEQFF	TGCGCCAGCAGCTTGGGGACGGGCCGTGTGCGGGATGAGCAGTTCTTC
TRBV29-1	TRBJ1-1	TRBD1	CSVEGAPWPGQGARNTEAFF	TGCAGCGTTGAGGGGGCGCCCTGGCCGGGACAGGGGGCGCGGAACACTGAAGCTTTCTTT
TRBV4-1	TRBJ1-1	NA	CASSQDPGREAFF	TGCGCCAGCAGCCAAGATCCTGGGAGAGAAGCTTTCTTT
TRBV11-2	TRBJ2-7	TRBD1	CASSPPDRGPYEQYF	TGTGCCAGCAGCCCTCCGGACAGGGGGCCCTACGAGCAGTACTTC
TRBV5-1	TRBJ2-7	TRBD1	CASSFSGTGDFNEQYF	TGCGCCAGCAGCTTCTCCGGGACAGGAGATTTCAACGAGCAGTACTTC
TRBV28	TRBJ2-1	TRBD2	CASTNPGGLDEQFF	TGTGCCAGCACTAATCCCGGGGGACTAGATGAGCAGTTCTTC
TRBV7-2	TRBJ2-1	TRBD1	CASSTGGAYNEQFF	TGTGCCAGCAGCACAGGGGGCGCCTACAATGAGCAGTTCTTC